What follows describes a single TCR beta chain. TCRdb re-called the reads with MiXCR, one entry per CDR3 protein. The sample includes approximately 170,000 distinct CDR3 sequences, more than 15% of them seen just once. Germline lookup yields CDR1 SEHNR and CDR2 FQNEAQ (reference sequence). Trimming shortened V by 6 bases and J by 0 bases, and 18 bases separated the two germline ends. The CDR3 runs to 16 residues. This sample is drawn from a study of T cell repertoires in cytomegalovirus infection. The sequencing sample was made of CD8+ T cells from PBMCs. The chain joins TRBV7-9 to TRBJ2-7; possibly TRBD2 for D (7 bases). This TCR was sampled from a human donor in good health (CMV status not recorded). Some clones in this sample may be carry-over from other donors' samples. The CDR3 loop reads CASRTSGGGLSYEQYF. Here the CDR3 DNA reads TGTGCCAGCAGAACCAGTGGCGGGGGCCTCTCCTACGAGCAGTACTTC. The whole variable domain, filled in from reference TRBV7-9 and TRBJ2-7, reads DTGVSQNPRHKITKRGQNVTFRCDPISEHNRLYWYRQTLGQGPEFLTYFQNEAQLEKSRLLSDRFSAERPKGSFSTLEIQRTEQGDSAMYLCASRTSGGGLSYEQYFGPGTRLTVT.